This T cell receptor beta chain was identified in a study of blood T cell repertoires in COVID-19. Study overall: Material from acute and convalescent COVID-19 was sourced from the United States, Italy and Spain.

The CDR3 sequence is 13 residues long. Trimming removed 0 bases from V and 5 bases from J, with 6 bases in between. In germline, CDR1 is SGHTS, CDR2 YDEGEE. Original processing methods: Estimates of nucleated cell counts were drawn from the amplification of reference gene primers. The repertoire was sequenced with immunoSEQ multiplex PCR; TCRdb's copy has only in-frame clones and lacks some. V and J calls and clone size are copied from that table; D and trimming were computed from the DNA. The profile covers 73,000 or so clones, with about 70% appearing a single time and about 20% taken by the ten largest.

This chain connects TRBV5-8 to TRBJ2-1, with D uncertain. The source of this sequence is a man aged 60-69 years with acute or convalescent COVID-19. Sequencing was performed on peripheral blood. CDR3: CASSLGSNNEQFF. The CDR3 nucleotides are TGTGCCAGCAGCTTGGGTAGCAACAATGAGCAGTTCTTC.